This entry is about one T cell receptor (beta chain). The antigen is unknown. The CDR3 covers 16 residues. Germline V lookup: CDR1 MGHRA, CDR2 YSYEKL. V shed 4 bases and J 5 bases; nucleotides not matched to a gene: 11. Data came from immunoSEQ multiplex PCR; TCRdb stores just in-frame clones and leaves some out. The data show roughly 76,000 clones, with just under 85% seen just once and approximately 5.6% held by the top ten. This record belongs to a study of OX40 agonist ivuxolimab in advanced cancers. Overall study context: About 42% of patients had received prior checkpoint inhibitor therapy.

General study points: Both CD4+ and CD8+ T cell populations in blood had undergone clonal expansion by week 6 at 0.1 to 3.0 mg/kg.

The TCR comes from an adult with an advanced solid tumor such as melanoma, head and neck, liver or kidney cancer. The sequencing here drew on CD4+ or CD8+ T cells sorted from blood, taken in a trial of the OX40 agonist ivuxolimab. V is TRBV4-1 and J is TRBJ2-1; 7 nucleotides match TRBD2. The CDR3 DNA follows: TGCGCCAGCAGCCGGGGTCATAGCGGGCGCCACAATGAGCAGTTCTTC. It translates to CASSRGHSGRHNEQFF.